This T cell receptor (beta chain) stems from a study of a mutant IDH1 vaccine in newly diagnosed glioma. Study-wide results and caveats: Pseudoprogression appeared independent of alterations in top peripheral clonotypes.

TCRdb keeps only in-frame clones here, not all; method: immunoSEQ multiplex PCR. The repertoire holds about 56,000 clones, roughly 90% seen once, with roughly 1.6% in the top ten. Trimming removed 5 bases from V and 5 bases from J; junction bases left unmatched: 8. The CDR3 extends over 14 amino acids. Germline CDR1 SGHAT, CDR2 FQNNGV. With respect to this clone: What it binds is unknown.

Stated time point: week 35, safety follow-up. Each dose delivered 300 ug of mutant IDH1 20-mer peptide subcutaneously with imiquimod. V usage is TRBV11-2 and J usage is TRBJ2-7; TRBD2 agrees at 8 bases. The receptor was isolated from a man in his forties with glioma. The sample here was PBMCs, taken from a glioma patient whose treatment included an IDH1 peptide vaccine. CDR3 DNA sequence: TGTGCCAGCAGCCCAAGCGGGAGTCTAAACGAGCAGTACTTC. Its protein is CASSPSGSLNEQYF.